One sample yielded the 23 T cell receptor beta chains listed below, sequenced in a study of monozygotic twins with inflammatory bowel disease (dated by TCRdb to the late 2010s). Receptors were amplified or captured by 5' RACE. Sequencing used an Illumina HiSeq 2500. TCRdb reprocessed the public reads and reports one entry per CDR3 protein sequence, without DNA. This sample's clone table shows 300,000 to 350,000 distinct CDR3 sequences. Of the sample, 2% to 2.5% falls within the top ten clones. Sequencing input: blood. Every receptor here comes from a human donor with ulcerative colitis or Crohn's disease, or a healthy co-twin of an affected twin (not recorded which).

The chain uses TRBV7-9 and TRBJ2-7. The CDR3 runs to 12 residues. Germline-derived CDR1 and CDR2 are SEHNR and FQNEAQ (reference sequence). Here the CDR3 reads CASSPDYYEQYF.

The chain couples TRBV20-1 to TRBJ2-2; checking the TCRdb D call of TRBD1 is not possible without DNA. CDR3 length: 14 amino acids. Germline CDR1 reads DFQATT; CDR2 reads SNEGSKA (reference sequence). The chain's CDR3 is CSAMGQGVTGELFF.

The V call is TRBV23-1, the J call TRBJ2-1; no DNA is available, so the TRBD2 call from TCRdb remains unchecked. TRBV23-1 is reported as an ORF; its role is uncertain. This CDR3 spans 16 amino acids. This CDR3 reads CASSQGLRPAYNEQFF.

The gene calls are TRBV7-9 and TRBJ2-7; TCRdb reports TRBD1, a call that lacks DNA to check it against. Germline CDR1 and CDR2: SEHNR and FQNEAQ (reference sequence). The CDR3 spans 16 residues. The CDR3 loop is CASSLARGQGANEQYF.

This chain uses TRBV4-1 with TRBJ1-2; TCRdb names TRBD1, which stays unverified in the absence of DNA. CDR1 MGHRA and CDR2 YSYEKL come from the germline V gene. This CDR3 region has 14 residues. The CDR3 sequence: CASSPRDSRQGYTF.

The V gene is TRBV7-2, the J gene TRBJ2-3; TCRdb's D call of TRBD1 is untestable without DNA. The CDR3 extends over 16 amino acids. The germline gives CDR1 SGHTA, CDR2 FQGNSA. The chain's CDR3 is CASSTGQRAGVDTQYF.

This chain joins TRBV30 and TRBJ1-1; TCRdb designates TRBD1, a call that cannot be tested without DNA. Germline CDR1 and CDR2: GTSNPN and SVGIG (reference sequence). This CDR3 has 14 residues. CDR3 loop: CAWSVRGLRGEAFF.

The chain employs TRBV7-9 and TRBJ2-1; TCRdb calls TRBD2, which cannot be checked without DNA. The germline CDR1 and CDR2 sequences are SEHNR and FQNEAQ (reference sequence). CDR3 length equals 14 residues. CDR3 sequence: CASTHEGLRDEQFF.

The chain is built from TRBV20-1 and TRBJ2-1; the D call from TCRdb, TRBD1, cannot be confirmed without DNA. This CDR3 spans 12 amino acids. The germline gives CDR1 DFQATT, CDR2 SNEGSKA (reference sequence). The CDR3 sequence: CSAWDDYNEQFF.

The chain recombines TRBV20-1 with TRBJ1-5; checking the TCRdb D call of TRBD1 is not possible without DNA. Germline CDR1 reads DFQATT; CDR2 reads SNEGSKA (reference sequence). The length of the CDR3 is 14 residues. The CDR3 reads CSARGGQGEQPQHF.

CDR3 protein: CRNFPAGLANLREQYF. This rearrangement joins TRBV20-1 to TRBJ2-7; absent DNA, TCRdb's TRBD2 call cannot be checked. The CDR3 runs to 16 residues. Germline CDR1 reads DFQATT; CDR2 reads SNEGSKA (reference sequence).

The V and J genes are TRBV7-9 and TRBJ2-1; TCRdb designates TRBD1, a call that cannot be tested without DNA. Germline V gene sequence: CDR1 SEHNR, CDR2 FQNEAQ (reference sequence). CDR3 length: 13 amino acids. Here the CDR3 reads CASSTQGYNEQFF.

This chain joins TRBV30 and TRBJ2-1; TCRdb calls TRBD1, which cannot be checked without DNA. The CDR3 extends over 12 amino acids. The germline V gene encodes CDR1 GTSNPN and CDR2 SVGIG (reference sequence). CDR3 residues: CAWTRQGNEQFF.

This chain joins TRBV6-2 or TRBV6-3 and TRBJ2-1; the TRBD2 assignment by TCRdb is unverifiable without DNA. Germline lookup yields CDR1 MNHEY and CDR2 SVGEGT. There are 15 residues in the CDR3. The CDR3 loop reads CASSLDPRRGNEQFF.

The chain employs TRBV12-3 or TRBV12-4 and TRBJ2-1; TCRdb's D call of TRBD1 is untestable without DNA. The length of the CDR3 is 13 residues. The CDR3: CASTSDRINEQFF.

The gene calls are TRBV5-1 and TRBJ1-1. The CDR3 is 13 residues long. Germline lookup yields CDR1 SGHRS and CDR2 YFSETQ. The CDR3 is CASSPVFGTEAFF.

The V and J genes are TRBV4-3 and TRBJ1-5. The germline V gene has CDR1 LGHNA and CDR2 YSLEER. The CDR3 has 15 residues. The CDR3 sequence: CASSQGHREGQPQHF.

The V call is TRBV29-1, the J call TRBJ1-4. The CDR3 sequence is 11 residues long. Germline-derived CDR1 and CDR2 are SQVTM and ANQGSEA. The CDR3 region is CSVELAEKLFF.

The gene calls are TRBV19 and TRBJ1-4; TCRdb outputs TRBD1, but without DNA this stays unchecked. CDR1 is LNHDA and CDR2 is SQIVND in the germline V gene (reference sequence). CDR3 size: 14 residues. The CDR3 here is CASSIWTGGEKLFF.

The V and J genes are TRBV7-2 and TRBJ1-1. The CDR3 consists of 14 residues. CDR1 SGHTA and CDR2 FQGNSA come from the germline V gene. CDR3 in amino acids: CASSLARPLNEAFF.

The chain is built from TRBV19 and TRBJ1-6; TCRdb selects TRBD1, and the lack of DNA leaves this call unchecked. The CDR3 has 16 residues. Per germline, CDR1 LNHDA and CDR2 SQIVND (reference sequence). The CDR3 is CASSIRDRVGGSPLHF.

The chain links TRBV20-1 to TRBJ2-1; TCRdb outputs TRBD1, but without DNA this stays unchecked. The CDR3 consists of 14 residues. Germline lookup yields CDR1 DFQATT and CDR2 SNEGSKA (reference sequence). The CDR3 loop is CSARPGEDYNEQFF.

The chain employs TRBV6-5 and TRBJ1-2; there is no DNA to check the TCRdb D call of TRBD1. CDR3 size: 16 residues. Germline loops: CDR1 MNHEY, CDR2 SVGAGI. The CDR3 is CASSYSGTGGGYGYTF.